The source of this T cell receptor beta chain is a study of T cell clonotyping in hematopoietic cell transplantation. Study-level information: Recipients' pretransplant samples followed cytoreduction.

The study's findings and limits: CD4 and CD8 repertoire contributions could not be separated without sorting. Recipient TCR diversity dropped after transplant; expanded clonotypes rose from day 30 to 180.

Indicated time point: recipient sample about 28 days before transplant, after cytoreduction. Recipients were bled about 28 days pretransplant and at posttransplant days 30, 100, 180. Sequencing used immunoSEQ multiplex PCR; TCRdb keeps in-frame clones, though not all of them. The sample lists about 45,000 clones, roughly four fifths occurring once. This CDR3 is built from 15 residues. The germline V and J ends were trimmed by 2 bases and 4 bases, with 14 bases remaining between them. Germline V gene sequence: CDR1 SGDLS, CDR2 YYNGEE. Points on this clone: What it binds is unknown.

The sequences come from peripheral blood mononuclear cells, collected before stem cell transplant. The chain couples TRBV9 to TRBJ2-3, with D perhaps TRBD2 (6 bases). This TCR was sampled from a man aged 55 to 70 with myelodysplastic syndrome. Some clones in this sample may be carry-over from other donors' samples. The CDR3 protein is CASSVGRSIPDTQYF. CDR3 nucleotide sequence: TGTGCCAGCAGCGTTGGGAGGTCGATTCCAGATACGCAGTATTTT.